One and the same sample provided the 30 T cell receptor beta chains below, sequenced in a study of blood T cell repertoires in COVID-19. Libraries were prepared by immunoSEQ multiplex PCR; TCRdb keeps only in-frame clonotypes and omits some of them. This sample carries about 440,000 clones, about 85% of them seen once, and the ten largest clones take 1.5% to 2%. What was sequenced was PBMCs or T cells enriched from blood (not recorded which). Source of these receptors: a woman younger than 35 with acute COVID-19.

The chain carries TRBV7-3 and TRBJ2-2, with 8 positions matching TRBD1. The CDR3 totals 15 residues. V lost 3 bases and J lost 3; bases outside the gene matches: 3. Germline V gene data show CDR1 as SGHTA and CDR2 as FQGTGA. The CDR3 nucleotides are TGTGCCAGCAGCTTTCAGGGGGCGCACACCGGGGAGCTGTTTTTT. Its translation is CASSFQGAHTGELFF.

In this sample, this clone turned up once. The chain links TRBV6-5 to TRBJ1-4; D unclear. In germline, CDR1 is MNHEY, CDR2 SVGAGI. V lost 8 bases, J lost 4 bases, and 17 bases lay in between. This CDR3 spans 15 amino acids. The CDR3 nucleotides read TGTGCCAGCTGCCGGCGGACTGACTTTAATGAAAAACTGTTTTTT. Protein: CASCRRTDFNEKLFF.

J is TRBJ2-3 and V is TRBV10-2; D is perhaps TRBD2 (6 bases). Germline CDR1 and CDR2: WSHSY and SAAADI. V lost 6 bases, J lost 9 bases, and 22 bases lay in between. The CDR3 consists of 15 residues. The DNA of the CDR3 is TGCGCCAGCAGGGAGCCGGGACTGGCCCGGCGGACGCAGTATTTT. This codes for CASREPGLARRTQYF.

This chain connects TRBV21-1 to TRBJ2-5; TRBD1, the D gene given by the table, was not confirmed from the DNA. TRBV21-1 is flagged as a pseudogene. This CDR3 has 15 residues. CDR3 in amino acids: CASSKGGTAQETQYF. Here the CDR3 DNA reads TGTGCCAGCAGCAAAGGAGGGACAGCCCAAGAGACCCAGTACTTC.

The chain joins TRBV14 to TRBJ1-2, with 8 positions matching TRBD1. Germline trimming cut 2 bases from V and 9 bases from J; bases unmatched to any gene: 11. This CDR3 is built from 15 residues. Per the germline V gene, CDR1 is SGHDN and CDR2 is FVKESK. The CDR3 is CASSQKSRTGSSYTF. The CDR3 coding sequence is TGTGCCAGCAGCCAAAAATCAAGGACAGGGAGTAGCTACACCTTC.

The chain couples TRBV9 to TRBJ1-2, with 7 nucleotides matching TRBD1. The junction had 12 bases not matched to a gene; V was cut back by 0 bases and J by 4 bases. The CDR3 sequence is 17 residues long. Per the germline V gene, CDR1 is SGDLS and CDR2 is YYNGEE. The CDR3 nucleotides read TGTGCCAGCAGCGTAGCCAAGGGGGCGGATGATGGCTATGGCTACACCTTC. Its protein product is CASSVAKGADDGYGYTF.

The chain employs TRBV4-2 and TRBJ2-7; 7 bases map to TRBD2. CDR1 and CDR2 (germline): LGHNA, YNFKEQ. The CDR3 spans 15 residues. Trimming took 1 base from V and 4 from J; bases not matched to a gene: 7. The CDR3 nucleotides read TGTGCCAGCAGCCAAGCGTCTAGCGGATCTTACGAGCAGTACTTC. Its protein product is CASSQASSGSYEQYF.

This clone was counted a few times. For the CDR3, the DNA is TGCGCCAGCAGCCAAGATTTGGCGGCAACTAATGAAAAACTGTTTTTT. Translated: CASSQDLAATNEKLFF. The chain combines TRBV4-1 with TRBJ1-4; no clear D gene. The CDR3 length is 16 residues. Germline CDR1 and CDR2: MGHRA and YSYEKL. Between the trimmed V and J ends, which lost 0 bases and 0 bases, there was a span of 8 bases.

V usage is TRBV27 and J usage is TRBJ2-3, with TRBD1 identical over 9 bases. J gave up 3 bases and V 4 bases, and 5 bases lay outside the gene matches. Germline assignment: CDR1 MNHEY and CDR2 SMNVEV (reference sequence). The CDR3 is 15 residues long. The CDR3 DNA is TGTGCCAGCAGTTCCGGGACAGGGCGGACAGATACGCAGTATTTT. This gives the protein CASSSGTGRTDTQYF.

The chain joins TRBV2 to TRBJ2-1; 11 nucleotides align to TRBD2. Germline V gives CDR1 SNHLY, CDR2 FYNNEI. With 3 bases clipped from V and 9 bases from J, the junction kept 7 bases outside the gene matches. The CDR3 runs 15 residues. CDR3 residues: CASSEGSGGAFEQFF. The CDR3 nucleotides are TGTGCCAGCAGTGAGGGTAGCGGGGGGGCCTTTGAGCAGTTCTTC.

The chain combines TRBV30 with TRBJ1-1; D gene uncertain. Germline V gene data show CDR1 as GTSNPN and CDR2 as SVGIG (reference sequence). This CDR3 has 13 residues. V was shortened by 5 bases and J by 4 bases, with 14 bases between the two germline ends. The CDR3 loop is CAWARLFSTEAFF. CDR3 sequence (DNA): TGTGCCTGGGCTAGGTTATTCAGCACTGAAGCTTTCTTT.

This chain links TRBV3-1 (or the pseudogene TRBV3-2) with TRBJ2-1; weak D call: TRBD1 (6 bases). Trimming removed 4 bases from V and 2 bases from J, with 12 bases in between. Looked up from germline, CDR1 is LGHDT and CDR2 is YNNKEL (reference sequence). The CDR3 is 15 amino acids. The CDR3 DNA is TGTGCCAGCAGCCGAAGCAGGGACACCTACAATGAGCAGTTCTTC. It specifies CASSRSRDTYNEQFF.

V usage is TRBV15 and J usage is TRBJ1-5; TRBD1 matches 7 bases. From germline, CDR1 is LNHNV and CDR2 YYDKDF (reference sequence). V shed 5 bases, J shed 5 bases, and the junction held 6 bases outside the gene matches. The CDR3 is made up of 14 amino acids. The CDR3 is CATSWEGGYQPQHF. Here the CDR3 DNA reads TGTGCCACCAGCTGGGAAGGGGGCTATCAGCCCCAGCATTTT.

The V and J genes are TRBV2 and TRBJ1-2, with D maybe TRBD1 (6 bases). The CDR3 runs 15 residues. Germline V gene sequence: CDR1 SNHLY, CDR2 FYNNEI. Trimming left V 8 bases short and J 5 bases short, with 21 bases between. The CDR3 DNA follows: TGTGCCAGCTCACGCCAGGGGCCTGTAGGGTATGGCTACACCTTC. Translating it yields CASSRQGPVGYGYTF.

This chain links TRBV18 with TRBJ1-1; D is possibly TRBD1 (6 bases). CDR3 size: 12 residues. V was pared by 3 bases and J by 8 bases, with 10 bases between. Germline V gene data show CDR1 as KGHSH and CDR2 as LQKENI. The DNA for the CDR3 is TGTGCCAGCTCACCTGACAGGCCCGAAGCTTTCTTT. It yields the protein CASSPDRPEAFF. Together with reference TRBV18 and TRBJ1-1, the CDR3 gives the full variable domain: NAGVMQNPRHLVRRRGQEARLRCSPMKGHSHVYWYRQLPEEGLKFMVYLQKENIIDESGMPKERFSAEFPKEGPSILRIQQVVRGDSAAYFCASSPDRPEAFFGQGTRLTVV.

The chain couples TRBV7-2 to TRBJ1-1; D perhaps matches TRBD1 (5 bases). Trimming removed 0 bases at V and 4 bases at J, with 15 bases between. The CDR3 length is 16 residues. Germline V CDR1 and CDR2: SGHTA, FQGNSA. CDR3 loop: CASSLAGLLQGTEAFF. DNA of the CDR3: TGTGCCAGCAGCTTAGCGGGCCTCCTCCAGGGCACTGAAGCTTTCTTT. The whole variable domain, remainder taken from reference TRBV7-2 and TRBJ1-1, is GAGVSQSPSNKVTEKGKDVELRCDPISGHTALYWYRQSLGQGLEFLIYFQGNSAPDKSGLPSDRFSAERTGGSVSTLTIQRTQQEDSAVYLCASSLAGLLQGTEAFFGQGTRLTVV.

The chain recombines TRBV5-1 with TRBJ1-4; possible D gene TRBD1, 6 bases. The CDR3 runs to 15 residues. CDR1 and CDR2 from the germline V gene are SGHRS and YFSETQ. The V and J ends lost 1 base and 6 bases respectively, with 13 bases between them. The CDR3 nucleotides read TGCGCCAGCAGCTTGTTGGGGACACCCGATGAAAAACTGTTTTTT. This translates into CASSLLGTPDEKLFF.

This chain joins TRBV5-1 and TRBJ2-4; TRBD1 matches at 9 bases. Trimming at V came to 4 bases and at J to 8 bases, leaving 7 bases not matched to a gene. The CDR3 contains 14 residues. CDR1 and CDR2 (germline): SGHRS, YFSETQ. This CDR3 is CASSTRTGEDIQYF. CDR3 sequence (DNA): TGCGCCAGCAGCACCAGGACAGGGGAGGACATTCAGTACTTC.

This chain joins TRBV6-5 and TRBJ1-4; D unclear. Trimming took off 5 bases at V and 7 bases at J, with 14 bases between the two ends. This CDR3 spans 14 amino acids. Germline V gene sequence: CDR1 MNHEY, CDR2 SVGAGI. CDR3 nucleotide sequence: TGTGCCAGCAGTATACTCCGGGAAAGTGAAAAACTGTTTTTT. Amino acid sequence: CASSILRESEKLFF.

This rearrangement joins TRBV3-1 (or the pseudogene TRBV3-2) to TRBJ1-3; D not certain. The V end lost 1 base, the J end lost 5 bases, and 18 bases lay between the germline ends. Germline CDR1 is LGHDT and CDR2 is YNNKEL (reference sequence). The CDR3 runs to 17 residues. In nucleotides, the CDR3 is TGTGCCAGCAGCCAAGTCTTCGCGAAAGACAATAGAAACACCATATATTTT. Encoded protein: CASSQVFAKDNRNTIYF.

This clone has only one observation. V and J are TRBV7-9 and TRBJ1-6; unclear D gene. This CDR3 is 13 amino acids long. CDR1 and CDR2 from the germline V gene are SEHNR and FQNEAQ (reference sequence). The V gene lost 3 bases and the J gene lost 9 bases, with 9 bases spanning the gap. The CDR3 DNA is TGTGCCAGCAGCTTGGAGGGATTTTCACCCCTCCACTTT. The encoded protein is CASSLEGFSPLHF.

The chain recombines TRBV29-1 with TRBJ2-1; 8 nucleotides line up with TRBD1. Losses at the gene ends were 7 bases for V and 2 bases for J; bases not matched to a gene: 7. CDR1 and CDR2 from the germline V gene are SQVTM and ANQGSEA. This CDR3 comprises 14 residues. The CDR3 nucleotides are TGCAGCGCGGCGGACAGGGCTGCCTACAATGAGCAGTTCTTC. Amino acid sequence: CSAADRAAYNEQFF.

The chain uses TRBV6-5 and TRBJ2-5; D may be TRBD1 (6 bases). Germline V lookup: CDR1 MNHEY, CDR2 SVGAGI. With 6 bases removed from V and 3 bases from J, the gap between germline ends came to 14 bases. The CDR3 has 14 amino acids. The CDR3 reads CASRPGQLKETQYF. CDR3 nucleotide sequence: TGTGCCAGCAGACCTGGACAGTTAAAAGAGACCCAGTACTTC.

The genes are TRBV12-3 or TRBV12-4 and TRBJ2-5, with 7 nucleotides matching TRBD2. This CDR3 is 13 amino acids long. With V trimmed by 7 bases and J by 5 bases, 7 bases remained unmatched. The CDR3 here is CASTVAGPETQYF. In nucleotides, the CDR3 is TGTGCCAGCACGGTAGCGGGTCCGGAGACCCAGTACTTC.

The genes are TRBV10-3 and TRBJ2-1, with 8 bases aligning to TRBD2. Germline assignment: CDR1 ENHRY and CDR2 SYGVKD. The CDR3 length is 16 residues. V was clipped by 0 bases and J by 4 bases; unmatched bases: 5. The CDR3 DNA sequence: TGTGCCATCAGTGAGTCTGGCGGGGGGAGGTACAATGAGCAGTTCTTC. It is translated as CAISESGGGRYNEQFF.

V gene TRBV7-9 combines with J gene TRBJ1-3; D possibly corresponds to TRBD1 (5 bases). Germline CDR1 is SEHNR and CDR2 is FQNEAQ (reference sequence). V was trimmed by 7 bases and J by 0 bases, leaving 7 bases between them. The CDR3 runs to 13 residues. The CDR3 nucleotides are TGTGCCAGCAAACAGGCCTCTGGAAACACCATATATTTT. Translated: CASKQASGNTIYF.

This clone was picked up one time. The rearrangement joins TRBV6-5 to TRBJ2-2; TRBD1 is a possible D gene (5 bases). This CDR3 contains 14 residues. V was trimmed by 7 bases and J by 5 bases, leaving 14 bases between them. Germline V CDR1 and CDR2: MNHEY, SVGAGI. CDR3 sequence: CASTWSGQTGELFF. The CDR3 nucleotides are TGTGCCAGCACTTGGTCAGGGCAAACCGGGGAGCTGTTTTTT.

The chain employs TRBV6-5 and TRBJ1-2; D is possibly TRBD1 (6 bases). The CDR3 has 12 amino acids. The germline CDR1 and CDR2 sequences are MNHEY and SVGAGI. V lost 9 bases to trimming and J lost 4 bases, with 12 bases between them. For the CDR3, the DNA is TGTGCCAGTAAACAGGGTGGCTATGGCTACACCTTC. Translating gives CASKQGGYGYTF.

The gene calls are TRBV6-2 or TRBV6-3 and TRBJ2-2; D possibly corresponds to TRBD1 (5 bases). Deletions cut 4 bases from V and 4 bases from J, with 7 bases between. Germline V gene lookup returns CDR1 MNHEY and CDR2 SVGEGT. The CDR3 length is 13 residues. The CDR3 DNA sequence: TGTGCCAGCAGTTCAGGGTTCACCGGGGAGCTGTTTTTT. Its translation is CASSSGFTGELFF.

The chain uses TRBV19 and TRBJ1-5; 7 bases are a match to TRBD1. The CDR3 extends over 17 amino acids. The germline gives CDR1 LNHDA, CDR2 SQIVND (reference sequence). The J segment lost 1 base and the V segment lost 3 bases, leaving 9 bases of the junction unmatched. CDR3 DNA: TGTGCCAGTAGTATTGCAAAGGGGGCGCGGAGCAATCAGCCCCAGCATTTT. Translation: CASSIAKGARSNQPQHF. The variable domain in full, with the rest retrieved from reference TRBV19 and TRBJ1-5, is DGGITQSPKYLFRKEGQNVTLSCEQNLNHDAMYWYRQDPGQGLRLIYYSQIVNDFQKGDIAEGYSVSREKKESFPLTVTSAQKNPTAFYLCASSIAKGARSNQPQHFGDGTRLSIL.